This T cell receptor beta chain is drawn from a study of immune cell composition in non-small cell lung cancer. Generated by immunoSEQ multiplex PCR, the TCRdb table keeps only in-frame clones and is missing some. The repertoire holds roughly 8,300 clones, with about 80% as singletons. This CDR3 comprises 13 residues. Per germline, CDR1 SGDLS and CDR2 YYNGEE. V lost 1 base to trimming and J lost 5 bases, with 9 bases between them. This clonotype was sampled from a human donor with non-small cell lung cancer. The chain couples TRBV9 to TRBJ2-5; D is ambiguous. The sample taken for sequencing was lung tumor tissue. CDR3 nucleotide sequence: TGTGCCAGCAGCGTAACTGTCTGGGAGACCCAGTACTTC. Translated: CASSVTVWETQYF.